The T cell receptor (beta chain) described here comes from a study of human T cells and chemical hapten exposure. Comments on this clonotype: No antigen is known for it.

This sample's time point: patch test 1, 2 weeks after DPC sensitization. Treatment specified: therapeutic diphenylcyclopropenone sensitization with weekly scalp DPC. Every donor had alopecia and was 18 to 70 years old; all were suitable for DPC. Per the authors' pipeline: Around 91,000 TCRs per sample was the median, with a range of 23,224 to 690,600. TCRdb passed the RACE reads through MiXCR, listing each CDR3 protein once. These V and J calls originate from TCRdb's pipeline instead of the authors' own analysis. The sample gives 60,000 to 80,000 distinct CDR3 sequences, 32% of which show up once; about 8.1% is in the top ten. General observations from the study: The number of TCRs above 1 in 1000 frequency did not change after DPC sensitization. Expanded TCRs were compared with controls, and the expanded TCRs formed significantly more large CDR3 similarity clusters.

Germline CDR1 reads SGHRS; CDR2 reads YFSETQ. The V end was cut by 2 bases, the J end by 12 bases, with 11 bases between. The CDR3 loop spans 11 amino acids. V gene TRBV5-1 combines with J gene TRBJ1-1; a weak D match, TRBD1 (5 bases). The sequencing used whole blood, collected in connection with sensitization to the hapten diphenylcyclopropenone (DPC). This TCR was sampled from a man aged 35-49 years with alopecia areata. Some clones in this sample may be carry-over from other donors' samples. CDR3 DNA: TGCGCCAGCAGCTTTCAGGGAGAAACTTTCTTT. This translates into CASSFQGETFF.